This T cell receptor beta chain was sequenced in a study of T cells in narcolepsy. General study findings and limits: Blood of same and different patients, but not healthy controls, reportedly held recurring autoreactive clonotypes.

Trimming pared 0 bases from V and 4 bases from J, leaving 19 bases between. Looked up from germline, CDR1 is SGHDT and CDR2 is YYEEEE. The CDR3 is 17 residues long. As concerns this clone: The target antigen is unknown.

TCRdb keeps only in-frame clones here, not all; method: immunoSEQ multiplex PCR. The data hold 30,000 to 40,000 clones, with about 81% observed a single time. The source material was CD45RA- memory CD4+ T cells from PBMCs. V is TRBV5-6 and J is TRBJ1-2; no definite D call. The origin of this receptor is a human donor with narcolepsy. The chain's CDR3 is CASSLEWQRRFSYGYTF. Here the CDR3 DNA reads TGTGCCAGCAGCTTGGAGTGGCAGAGACGGTTTTCCTATGGCTACACCTTC.